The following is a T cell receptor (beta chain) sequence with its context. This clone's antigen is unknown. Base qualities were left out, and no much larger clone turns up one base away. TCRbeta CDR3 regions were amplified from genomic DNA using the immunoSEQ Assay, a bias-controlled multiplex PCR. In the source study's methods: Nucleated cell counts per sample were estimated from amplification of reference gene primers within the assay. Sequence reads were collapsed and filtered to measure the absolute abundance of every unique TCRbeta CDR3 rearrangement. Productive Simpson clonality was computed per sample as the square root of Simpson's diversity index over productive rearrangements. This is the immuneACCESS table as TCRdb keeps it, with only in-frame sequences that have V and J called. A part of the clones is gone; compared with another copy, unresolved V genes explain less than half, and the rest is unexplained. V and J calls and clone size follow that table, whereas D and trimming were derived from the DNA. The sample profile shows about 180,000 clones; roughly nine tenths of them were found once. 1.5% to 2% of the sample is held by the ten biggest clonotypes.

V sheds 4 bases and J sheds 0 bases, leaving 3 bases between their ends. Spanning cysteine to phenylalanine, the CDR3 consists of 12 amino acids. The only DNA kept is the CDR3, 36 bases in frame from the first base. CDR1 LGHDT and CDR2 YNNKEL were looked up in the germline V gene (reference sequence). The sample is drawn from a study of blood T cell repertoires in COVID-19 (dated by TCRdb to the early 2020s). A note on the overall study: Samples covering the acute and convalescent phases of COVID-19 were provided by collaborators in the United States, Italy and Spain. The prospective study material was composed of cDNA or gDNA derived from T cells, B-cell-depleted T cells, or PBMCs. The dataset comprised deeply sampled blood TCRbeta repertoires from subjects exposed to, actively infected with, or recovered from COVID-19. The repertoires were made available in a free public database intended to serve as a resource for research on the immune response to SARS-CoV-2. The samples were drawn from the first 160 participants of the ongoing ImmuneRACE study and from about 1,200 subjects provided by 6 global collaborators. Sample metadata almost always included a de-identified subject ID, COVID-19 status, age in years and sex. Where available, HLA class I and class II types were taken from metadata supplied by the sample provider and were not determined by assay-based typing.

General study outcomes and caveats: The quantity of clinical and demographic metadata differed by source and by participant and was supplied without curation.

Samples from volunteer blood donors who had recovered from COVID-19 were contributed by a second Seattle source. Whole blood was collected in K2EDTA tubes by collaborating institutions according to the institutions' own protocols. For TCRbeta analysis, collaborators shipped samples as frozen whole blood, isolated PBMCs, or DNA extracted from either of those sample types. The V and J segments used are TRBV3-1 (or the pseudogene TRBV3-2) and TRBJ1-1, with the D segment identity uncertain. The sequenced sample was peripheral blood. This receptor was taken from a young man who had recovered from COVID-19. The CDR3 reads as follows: CASSLLNTEAFF. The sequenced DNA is TGTGCCAGCAGCCTCTTGAACACTGAAGCTTTCTTT.